This TCR beta chain was sequenced in a study of blood T cell repertoires in COVID-19. Study summary: Spain, Italy and the United States supplied samples that represented acute and convalescent COVID-19. T cells, B-cell-depleted T cells, or PBMCs supplied cDNA or gDNA.

Methods used by the authors: Estimated nucleated cell counts came from reference gene primer amplification. Assay: immunoSEQ multiplex PCR; the TCRdb copy retains only in-frame clones and omits some. For V, J and clone size, that table is used; D and trimming come from the DNA. The data show roughly 320,000 clones, roughly 90% seen once. Participants were aged about 18 to 90 years, lived in under 30 US areas, and enrolled virtually. Germline V gene sequence: CDR1 SGHTA, CDR2 FQGNSA. Trimming took 1 base from V and 0 from J, leaving 9 bases between them. The CDR3 sequence is 15 residues long. Material for sequencing was PBMCs or T cells enriched from blood (not recorded which). The chain uses TRBV7-2 and TRBJ2-5; a possible D gene is TRBD2 (7 bases). The sequence came from a woman in her 30s who had been exposed to COVID-19. CDR3 coding DNA: TGTGCCAGCAGCTTAGGCGGGGGCCACCAAGAGACCCAGTACTTC. Protein: CASSLGGGHQETQYF.